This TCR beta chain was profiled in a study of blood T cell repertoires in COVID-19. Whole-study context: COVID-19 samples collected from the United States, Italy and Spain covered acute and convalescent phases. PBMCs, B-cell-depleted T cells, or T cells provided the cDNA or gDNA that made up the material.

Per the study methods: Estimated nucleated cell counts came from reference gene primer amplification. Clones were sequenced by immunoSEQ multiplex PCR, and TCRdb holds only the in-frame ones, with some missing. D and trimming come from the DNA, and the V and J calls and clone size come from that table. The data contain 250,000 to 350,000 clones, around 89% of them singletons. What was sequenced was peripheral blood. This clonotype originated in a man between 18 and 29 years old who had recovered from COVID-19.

CDR3 sequence reads: CASSIGGTGDEKLFF. The CDR3 DNA reads TGTGCCAGTAGTATAGGCGGGACAGGGGATGAAAAACTGTTTTTT. The chain carries TRBV19 and TRBJ1-4, with 10 bases lining up with TRBD1. The V gene's germline CDR1 is LNHDA and CDR2 SQIVND (reference sequence). The CDR3 loop spans 15 amino acids. The J segment lost 6 bases and the V segment lost 1 base, leaving 2 bases of the junction unmatched.